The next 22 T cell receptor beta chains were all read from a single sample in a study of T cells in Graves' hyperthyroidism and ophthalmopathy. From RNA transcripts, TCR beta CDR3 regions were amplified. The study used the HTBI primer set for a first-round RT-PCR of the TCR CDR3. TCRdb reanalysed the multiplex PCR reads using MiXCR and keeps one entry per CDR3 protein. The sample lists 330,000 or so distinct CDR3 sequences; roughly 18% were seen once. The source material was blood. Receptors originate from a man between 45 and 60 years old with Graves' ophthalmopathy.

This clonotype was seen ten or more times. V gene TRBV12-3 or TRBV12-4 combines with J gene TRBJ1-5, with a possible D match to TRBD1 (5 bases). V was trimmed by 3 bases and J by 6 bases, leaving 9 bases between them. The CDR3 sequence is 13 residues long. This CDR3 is CASSFKGPQPQHF. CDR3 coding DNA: TGTGCCAGCAGTTTCAAGGGGCCTCAGCCCCAGCATTTT.

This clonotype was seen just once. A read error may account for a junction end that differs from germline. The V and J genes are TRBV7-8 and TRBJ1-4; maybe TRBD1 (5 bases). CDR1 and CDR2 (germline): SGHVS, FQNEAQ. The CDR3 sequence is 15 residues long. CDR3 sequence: CATQRYGATNEQLFF. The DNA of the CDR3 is TGTGCCACTCAGAGATACGGGGCAACTAATGAACAACTGTTTTTT.

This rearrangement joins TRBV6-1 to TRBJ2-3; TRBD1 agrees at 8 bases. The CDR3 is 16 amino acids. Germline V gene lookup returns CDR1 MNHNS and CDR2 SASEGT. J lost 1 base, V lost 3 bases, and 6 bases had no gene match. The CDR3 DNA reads TGTGCCAGCAGTGAGATCGGGGGACAGGGCACAGATACGCAGTATTTT. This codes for CASSEIGGQGTDTQYF.

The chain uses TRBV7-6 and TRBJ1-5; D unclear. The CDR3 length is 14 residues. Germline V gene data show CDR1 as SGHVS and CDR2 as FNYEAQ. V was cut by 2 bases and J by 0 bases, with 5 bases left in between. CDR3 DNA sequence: TGTGCCAGCAGCTTAAGAGATAGCAATCAGCCCCAGCATTTT. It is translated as CASSLRDSNQPQHF.

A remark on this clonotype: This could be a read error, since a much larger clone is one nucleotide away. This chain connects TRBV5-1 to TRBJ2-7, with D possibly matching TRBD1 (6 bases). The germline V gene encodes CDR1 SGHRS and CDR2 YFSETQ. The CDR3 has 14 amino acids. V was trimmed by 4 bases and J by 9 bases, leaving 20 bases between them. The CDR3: CASSPGTQGHGQYF. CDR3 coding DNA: TGCGCCAGCAGCCCGGGGACACAGGGTCACGGGCAGTACTTC.

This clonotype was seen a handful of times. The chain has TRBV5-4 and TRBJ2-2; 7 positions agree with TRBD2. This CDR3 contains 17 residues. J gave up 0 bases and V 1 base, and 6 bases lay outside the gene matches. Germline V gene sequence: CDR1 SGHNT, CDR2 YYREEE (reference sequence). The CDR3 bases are TGTGCCAGCAGCTTGTCCGTCCGGGGGGCGAACACCGGGGAGCTGTTTTTT. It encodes CASSLSVRGANTGELFF.

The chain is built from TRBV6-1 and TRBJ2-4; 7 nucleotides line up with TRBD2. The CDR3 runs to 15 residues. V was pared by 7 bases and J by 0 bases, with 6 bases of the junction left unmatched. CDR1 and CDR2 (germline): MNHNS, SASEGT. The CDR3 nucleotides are TGTGCCAGCATTCAAGCGGGGTTAGCCAAAAACATTCAGTACTTC. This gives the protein CASIQAGLAKNIQYF.

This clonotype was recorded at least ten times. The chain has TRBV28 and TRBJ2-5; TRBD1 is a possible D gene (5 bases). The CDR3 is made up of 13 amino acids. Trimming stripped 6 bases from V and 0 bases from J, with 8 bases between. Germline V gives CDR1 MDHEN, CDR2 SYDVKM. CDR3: CASSPDNQETQYF. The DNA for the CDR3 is TGTGCCAGCAGCCCGGACAACCAAGAGACCCAGTACTTC.

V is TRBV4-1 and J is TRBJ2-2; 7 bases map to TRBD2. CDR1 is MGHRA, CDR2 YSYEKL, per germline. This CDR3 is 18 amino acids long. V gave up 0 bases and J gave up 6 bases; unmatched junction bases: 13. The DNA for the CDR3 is TGCGCCAGCAGCCAAGATCCGGGAGGTACCCAAAGCGCCGGGGAGCTGTTTTTT. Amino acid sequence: CASSQDPGGTQSAGELFF.

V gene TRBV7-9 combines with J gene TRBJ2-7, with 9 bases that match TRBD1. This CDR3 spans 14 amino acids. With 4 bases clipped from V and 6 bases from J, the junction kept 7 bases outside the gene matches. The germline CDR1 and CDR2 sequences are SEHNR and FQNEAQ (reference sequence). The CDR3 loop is CASSSDGTGTEQYF. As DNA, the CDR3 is TGTGCCAGCAGCTCGGACGGGACAGGGACCGAGCAGTACTTC.

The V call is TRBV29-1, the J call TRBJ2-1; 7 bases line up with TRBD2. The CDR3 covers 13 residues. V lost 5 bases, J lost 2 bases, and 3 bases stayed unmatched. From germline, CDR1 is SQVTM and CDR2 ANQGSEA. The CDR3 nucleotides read TGCAGCGTTAACCTAGCGGCCTACAATGAGCAGTTCTTC. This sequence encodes CSVNLAAYNEQFF.

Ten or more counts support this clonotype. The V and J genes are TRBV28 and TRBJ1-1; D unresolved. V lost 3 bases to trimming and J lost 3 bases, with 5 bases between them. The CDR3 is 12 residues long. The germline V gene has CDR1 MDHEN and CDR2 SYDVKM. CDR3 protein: CASSFRYTEAFF. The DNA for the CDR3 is TGTGCCAGCAGTTTCAGGTACACTGAAGCTTTCTTT.

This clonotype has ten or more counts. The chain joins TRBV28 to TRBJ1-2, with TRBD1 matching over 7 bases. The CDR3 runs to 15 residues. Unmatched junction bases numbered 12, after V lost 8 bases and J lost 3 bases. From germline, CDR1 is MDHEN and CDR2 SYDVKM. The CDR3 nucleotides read TGTGCCAGCGGCAGAGACAGGGAGATCGACTATGGCTACACCTTC. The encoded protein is CASGRDREIDYGYTF.

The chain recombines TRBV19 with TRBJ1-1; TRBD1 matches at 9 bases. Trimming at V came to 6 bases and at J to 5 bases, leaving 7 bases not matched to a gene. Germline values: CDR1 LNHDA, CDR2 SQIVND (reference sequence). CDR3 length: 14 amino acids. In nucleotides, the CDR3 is TGTGCCAGTAGACAGGGGGCAGACGATACTGAAGCTTTCTTT. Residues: CASRQGADDTEAFF.

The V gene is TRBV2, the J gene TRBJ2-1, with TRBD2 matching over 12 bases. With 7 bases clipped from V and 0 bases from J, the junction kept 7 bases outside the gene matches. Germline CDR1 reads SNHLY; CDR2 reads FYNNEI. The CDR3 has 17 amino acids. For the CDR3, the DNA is TGTGCCAGCATGCTAGCGGGAGGGCGGAGCTCCTACAATGAGCAGTTCTTC. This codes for CASMLAGGRSSYNEQFF. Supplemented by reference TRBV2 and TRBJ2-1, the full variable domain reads EPEVTQTPSHQVTQMGQEVILRCVPISNHLYFYWYRQILGQKVEFLVSFYNNEISEKSEIFDDQFSVERPDGSNFTLKIRSTKLEDSAMYFCASMLAGGRSSYNEQFFGPGTRLTVL.

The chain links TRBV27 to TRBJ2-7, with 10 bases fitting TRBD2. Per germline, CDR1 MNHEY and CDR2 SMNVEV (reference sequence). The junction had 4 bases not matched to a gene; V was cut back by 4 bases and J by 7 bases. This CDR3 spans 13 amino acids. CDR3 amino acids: CASSYSGRMEQYF. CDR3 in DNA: TGTGCCAGCAGTTATAGCGGGAGGATGGAGCAGTACTTC.

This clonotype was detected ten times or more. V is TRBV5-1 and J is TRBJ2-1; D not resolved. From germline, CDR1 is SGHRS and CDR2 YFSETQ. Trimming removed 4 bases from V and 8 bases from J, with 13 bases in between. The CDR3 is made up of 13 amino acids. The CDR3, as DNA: TGCGCCAGCAGCCCCCTCCCCCCCGATGAGCAGTTCTTC. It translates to CASSPLPPDEQFF.

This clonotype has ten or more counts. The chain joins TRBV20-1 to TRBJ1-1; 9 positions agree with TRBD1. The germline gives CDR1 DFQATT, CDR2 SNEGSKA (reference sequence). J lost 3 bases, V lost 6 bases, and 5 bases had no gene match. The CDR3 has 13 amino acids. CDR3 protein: CSAARDRDTEAFF. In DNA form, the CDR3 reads TGCAGTGCGGCCCGGGACAGGGACACTGAAGCTTTCTTT.

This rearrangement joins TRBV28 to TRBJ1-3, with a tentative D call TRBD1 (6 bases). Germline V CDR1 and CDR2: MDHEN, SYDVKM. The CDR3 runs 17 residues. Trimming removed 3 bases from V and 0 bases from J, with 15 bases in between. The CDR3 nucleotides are TGTGCCAGCAGTTTTTACGGACAGTTTTTCTCTGGAAACACCATATATTTT. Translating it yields CASSFYGQFFSGNTIYF. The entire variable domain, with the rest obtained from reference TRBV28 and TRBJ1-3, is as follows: DVKVTQSSRYLVKRTGEKVFLECVQDMDHENMFWYRQDPGLGLRLIYFSYDVKMKEKGDIPEGYSVSREKKERFSLILESASTNQTSMYLCASSFYGQFFSGNTIYFGEGSWLTVV.

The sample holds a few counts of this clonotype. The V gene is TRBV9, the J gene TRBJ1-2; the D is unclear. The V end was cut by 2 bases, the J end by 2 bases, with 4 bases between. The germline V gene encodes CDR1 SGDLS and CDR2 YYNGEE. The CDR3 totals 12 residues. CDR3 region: CASSVANYGYTF. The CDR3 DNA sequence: TGTGCCAGCAGCGTCGCCAACTATGGCTACACCTTC.

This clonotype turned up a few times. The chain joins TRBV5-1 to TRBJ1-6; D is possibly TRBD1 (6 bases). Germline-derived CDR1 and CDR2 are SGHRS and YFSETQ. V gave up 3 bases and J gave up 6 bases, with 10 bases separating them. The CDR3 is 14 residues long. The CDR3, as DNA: TGCGCCAGCAGCTCGGACAGTTTTAATTCACCCCTCCACTTT. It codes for CASSSDSFNSPLHF.

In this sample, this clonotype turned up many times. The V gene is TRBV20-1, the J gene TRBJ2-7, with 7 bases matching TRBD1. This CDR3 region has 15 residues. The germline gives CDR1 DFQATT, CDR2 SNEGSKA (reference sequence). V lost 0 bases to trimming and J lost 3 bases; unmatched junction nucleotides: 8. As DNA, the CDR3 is TGCAGTGCTAGAGATCGGAAGGGGGCGGGCTACGAGCAGTACTTC. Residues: CSARDRKGAGYEQYF.